This T cell receptor beta chain was retrieved from a study of cytomegalovirus exposure and HLA in healthy donors. The study's findings and limits: Rare TCR sequences predominated, though certain public TCRs were found in many donors.

Primers for the PCR totalled 60 Vbeta and 13 Jbeta. Original processing notes: As a later analysis found, there were 70 million to 90 million unique TCR beta chains, of which around 10 million were shared. Clones were read by immunoSEQ multiplex PCR, and TCRdb kept only the in-frame ones, dropping some. Clone size and V and J calls were adopted from that table, with D and trimming inferred from the DNA. The sample lists about 130,000 clones, 80% occurring once. The CDR3 totals 15 residues. CDR1 and CDR2 (germline): MNHEY, SMNVEV (reference sequence). Between the trimmed V and J ends, which lost 6 bases and 5 bases, there was a span of 16 bases. This clone turned up a few times. Its specificity is unknown.

The sequence came from a man between 25 and 39 years old in good health and CMV-seropositive. The rearrangement joins TRBV27 to TRBJ1-4, with D possibly being TRBD1 (6 bases). Sequencing was carried out using PBMCs. The CDR3 sequence: CASRSRGISNEKLFF. CDR3 bases: TGTGCCAGCAGATCAAGGGGGATAAGCAATGAAAAACTGTTTTTT.